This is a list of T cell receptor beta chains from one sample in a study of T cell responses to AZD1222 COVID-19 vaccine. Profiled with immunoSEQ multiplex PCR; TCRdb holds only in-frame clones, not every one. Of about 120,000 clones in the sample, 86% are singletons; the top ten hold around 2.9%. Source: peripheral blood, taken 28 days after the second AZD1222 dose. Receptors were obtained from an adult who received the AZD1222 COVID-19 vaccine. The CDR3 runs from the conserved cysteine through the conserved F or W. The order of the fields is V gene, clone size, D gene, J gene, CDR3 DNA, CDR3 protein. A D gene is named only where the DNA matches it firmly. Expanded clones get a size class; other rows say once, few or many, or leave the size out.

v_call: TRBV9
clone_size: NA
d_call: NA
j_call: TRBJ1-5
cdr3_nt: TGTGCCAGCAGCGCGACACAGGGTGGTAATCAGCCCCAGCATTTT
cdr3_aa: CASSATQGGNQPQHF

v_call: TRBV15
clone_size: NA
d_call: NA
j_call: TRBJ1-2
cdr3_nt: TGTGCCACCAGCAGAGAAACAGGCGTTAACTATGGCTACACCTTC
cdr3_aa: CATSRETGVNYGYTF

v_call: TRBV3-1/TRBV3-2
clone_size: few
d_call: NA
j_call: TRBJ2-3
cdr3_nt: TGTGCCAGCAGTCCCCCGGGACGCAATACGCAGTATTTT
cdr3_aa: CASSPPGRNTQYF

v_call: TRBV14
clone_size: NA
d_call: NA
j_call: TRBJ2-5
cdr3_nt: TGTGCCAGCAGCCATCAGTGGCGCGGGACCCAGTACTTC
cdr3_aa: CASSHQWRGTQYF

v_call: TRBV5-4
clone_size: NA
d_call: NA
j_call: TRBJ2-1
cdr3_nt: TGTGCCAGCAACCCTGGGGGGAGGCATGAGCAGTTCTTC
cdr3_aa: CASNPGGRHEQFF

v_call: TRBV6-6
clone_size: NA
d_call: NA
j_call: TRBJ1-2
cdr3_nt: TGTGCCAGCAGCTCCCTTGGCGTCTATGGCTACACCTTC
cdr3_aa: CASSSLGVYGYTF

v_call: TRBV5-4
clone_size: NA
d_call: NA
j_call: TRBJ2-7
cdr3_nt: TGTGCCAGCAGCTTGGGGGCAAGCTACGAGCAGTACTTC
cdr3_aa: CASSLGASYEQYF

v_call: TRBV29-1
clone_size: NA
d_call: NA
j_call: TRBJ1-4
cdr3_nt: TGCAGCGTTGGGTGGGCAGGGCGTGAAAAACTGTTTTTT
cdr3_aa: CSVGWAGREKLFF

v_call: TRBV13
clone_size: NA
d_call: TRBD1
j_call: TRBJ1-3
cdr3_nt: TGTGCCAGCAGCGATAGGGGGCGCAGAGGAAACACCATATATTTT
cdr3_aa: CASSDRGRRGNTIYF

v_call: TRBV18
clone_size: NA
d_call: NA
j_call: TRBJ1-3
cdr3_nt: TGTGCCAGCTCACGTCGAGGAGAGGGAGGAAACACCATATATTTT
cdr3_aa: CASSRRGEGGNTIYF

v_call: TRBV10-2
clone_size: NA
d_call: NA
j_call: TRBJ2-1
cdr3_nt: TGCGCCAGCAGTGAGTCGGGGGGGTTCGGACAGAATTACAATGAGCAGTTCTTC
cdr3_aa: CASSESGGFGQNYNEQFF

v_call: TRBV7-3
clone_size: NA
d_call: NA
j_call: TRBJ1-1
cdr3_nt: TGTGCCAGCAGCTTACAGGGAAGTACTGAAGCTTTCTTT
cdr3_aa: CASSLQGSTEAFF

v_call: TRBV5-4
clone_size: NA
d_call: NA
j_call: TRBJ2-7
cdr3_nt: TGTGCCAGCAGCCCATCGCGGGACCGCTCCTACGAGCAGTACTTC
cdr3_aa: CASSPSRDRSYEQYF

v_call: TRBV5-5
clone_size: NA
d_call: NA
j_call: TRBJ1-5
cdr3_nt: TGTGCCAGCACCCAGGGACCGTCGTTCCCTAATCAGCCCCAGCATTTT
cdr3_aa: CASTQGPSFPNQPQHF

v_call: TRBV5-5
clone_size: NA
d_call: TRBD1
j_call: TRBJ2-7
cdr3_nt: TGTGCCAGCAGCTCCGACAGGGTGGGCTACGAGCAGTACTTC
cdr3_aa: CASSSDRVGYEQYF

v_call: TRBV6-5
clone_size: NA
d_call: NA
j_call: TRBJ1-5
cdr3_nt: TGTGCCAGCAGTTACAATTTACTTCAGCCCCAGCATTTT
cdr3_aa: CASSYNLLQPQHF

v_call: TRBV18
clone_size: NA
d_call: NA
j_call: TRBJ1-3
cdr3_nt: TGTGCCAGCTCACCCACGGAGGGCCTATTTGGAAACACCATATATTTT
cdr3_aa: CASSPTEGLFGNTIYF

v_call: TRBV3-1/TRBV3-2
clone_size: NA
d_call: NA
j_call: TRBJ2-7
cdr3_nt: TGTGCCAGCAGCCAAGGAGGCAGGGGAGCCTACGAGCAGTACTTC
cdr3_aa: CASSQGGRGAYEQYF

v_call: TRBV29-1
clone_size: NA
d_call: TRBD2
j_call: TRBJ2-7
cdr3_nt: TGCAGCGTCGTTCTAGCGGGGGGGACGTCCTACGAGCAGTACTTC
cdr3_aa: CSVVLAGGTSYEQYF

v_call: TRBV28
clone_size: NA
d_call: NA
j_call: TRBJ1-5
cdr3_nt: TGTGCCAGCAGTTCGCAGGGGAACGGGCAGCCCCAGCATTTT
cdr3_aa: CASSSQGNGQPQHF

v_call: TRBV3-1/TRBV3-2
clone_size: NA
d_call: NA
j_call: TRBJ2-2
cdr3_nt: TGTGCCAGCAGCCAAGAGGTGGGCTCCGCGGACACCGGGGAGCTGTTTTTT
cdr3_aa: CASSQEVGSADTGELFF

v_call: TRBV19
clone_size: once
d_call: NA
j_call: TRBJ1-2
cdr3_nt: TGTGCCAGTAGTATAGAAGGGATCGGCTACACCTTC
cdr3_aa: CASSIEGIGYTF

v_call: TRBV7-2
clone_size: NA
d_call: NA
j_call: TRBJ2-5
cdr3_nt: TGTGCCAGCAGCTTAGCGGTCAAGGGGGAGACCCAGTACTTC
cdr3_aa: CASSLAVKGETQYF

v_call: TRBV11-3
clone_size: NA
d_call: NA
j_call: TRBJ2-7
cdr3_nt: TGTGCCAGCAGCTTACTGGGACTCCCCAGATACGAGCAGTACTTC
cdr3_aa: CASSLLGLPRYEQYF

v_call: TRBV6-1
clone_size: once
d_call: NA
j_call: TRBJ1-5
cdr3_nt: TGTGCCAGCAGGCGTTGGAGGGCTAGCAATCAGCCCCAGCATTTT
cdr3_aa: CASRRWRASNQPQHF

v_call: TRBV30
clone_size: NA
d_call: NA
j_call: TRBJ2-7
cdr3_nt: TGTGCCTGGAGTGTAAGGGCGGGTCTCACCTACGAGCAGTACTTC
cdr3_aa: CAWSVRAGLTYEQYF

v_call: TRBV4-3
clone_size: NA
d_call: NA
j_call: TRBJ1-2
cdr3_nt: TGCGCCAGCAGCCAAGAAGAGCGGTCCCCACTCAGGGGCTATGGCTACACCTTC
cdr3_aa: CASSQEERSPLRGYGYTF

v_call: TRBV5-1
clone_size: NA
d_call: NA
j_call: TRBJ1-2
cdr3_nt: TGCGCCAGCAGCCCGAGTCCGTCCGGGTCTGGCTACACCTTC
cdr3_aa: CASSPSPSGSGYTF

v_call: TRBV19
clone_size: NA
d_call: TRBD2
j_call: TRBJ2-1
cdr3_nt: TGTGCCAGTAAGCCGCGGACTAGCGGGGACAATGAGCAGTTCTTC
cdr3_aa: CASKPRTSGDNEQFF

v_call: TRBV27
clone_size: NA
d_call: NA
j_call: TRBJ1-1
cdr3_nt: TGTGCCAGCAGGATATCGGGACGGCGGAACACTGAAGCTTTCTTT
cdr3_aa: CASRISGRRNTEAFF

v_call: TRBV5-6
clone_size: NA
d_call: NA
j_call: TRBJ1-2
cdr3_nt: TGTGCCAGCAGCCCCCCCTGGGGAACAGGGAGCCGTCGTTACTATGGCTACACCTTC
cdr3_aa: CASSPPWGTGSRRYYGYTF

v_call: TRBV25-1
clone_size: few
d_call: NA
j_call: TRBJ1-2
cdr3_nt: TGTGCCAGCAGCTCTACATTTAACTATGGCTACACCTTC
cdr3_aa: CASSSTFNYGYTF

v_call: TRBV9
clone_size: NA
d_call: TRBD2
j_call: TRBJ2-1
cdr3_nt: TGTGCCAGCAGCGTAGCAGCGGGGGGGCCCGGTCGGATCTACAATGAGCAGTTCTTC
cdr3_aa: CASSVAAGGPGRIYNEQFF

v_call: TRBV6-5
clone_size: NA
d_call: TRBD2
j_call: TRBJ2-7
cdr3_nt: TGTGCCAGCAGTAGCGGGGCCCACTCCTACGAGCAGTACTTC
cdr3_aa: CASSSGAHSYEQYF

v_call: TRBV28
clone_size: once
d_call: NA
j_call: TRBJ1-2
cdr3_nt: TGTGCCAGCAGTTTAGGTTGGTTGAACACCTTC
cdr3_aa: CASSLGWLNTF

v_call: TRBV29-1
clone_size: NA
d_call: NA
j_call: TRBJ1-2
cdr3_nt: TGCAGCGTTGAAGGGGAGGGTCCCTATGGCTACACCTTC
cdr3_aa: CSVEGEGPYGYTF

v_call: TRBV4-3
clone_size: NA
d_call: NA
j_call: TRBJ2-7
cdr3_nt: TGCGCCAGCAGCCAAGGGAGGTACGACTACGAGCAGTACTTC
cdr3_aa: CASSQGRYDYEQYF

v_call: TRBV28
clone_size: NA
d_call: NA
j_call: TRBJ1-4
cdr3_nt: TGTGCCAGCAGACGCAGGGTAACTAATGAAAAACTGTTTTTT
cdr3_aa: CASRRRVTNEKLFF

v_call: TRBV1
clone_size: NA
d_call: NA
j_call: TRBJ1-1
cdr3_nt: TGCACCAGCAGCCAAGGGGAGGGGGATGGTCACACTGAAGCTTTCTTT
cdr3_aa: CTSSQGEGDGHTEAFF

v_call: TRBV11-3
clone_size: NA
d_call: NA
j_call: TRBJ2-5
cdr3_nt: TGTGCCAGCAGCCCTTCGGCCCAGTACTTC
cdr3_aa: CASSPSAQYF

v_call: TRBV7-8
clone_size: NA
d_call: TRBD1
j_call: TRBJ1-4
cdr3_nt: TGTGCCAGCAGCCCGAACAGGGGGGCGGGTGAAAAACTGTTTTTT
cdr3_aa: CASSPNRGAGEKLFF

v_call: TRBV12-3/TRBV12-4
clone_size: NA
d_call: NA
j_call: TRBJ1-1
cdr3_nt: TGTGCCAGCAGCCCGTTAGGGCAGGTACGAGCTTTCTTT
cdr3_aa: CASSPLGQVRAFF

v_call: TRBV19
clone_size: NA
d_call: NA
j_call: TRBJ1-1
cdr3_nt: TGTGCCAGTAGTATAGGTCTGGGGGCCTGGACTGAAGCTTTCTTT
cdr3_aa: CASSIGLGAWTEAFF

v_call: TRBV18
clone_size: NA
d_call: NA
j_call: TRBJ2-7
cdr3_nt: TGTGCCAGCTCACCACAGCCAGTACCTAGCAGCAAAAGGTACGAGCAGTACTTC
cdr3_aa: CASSPQPVPSSKRYEQYF

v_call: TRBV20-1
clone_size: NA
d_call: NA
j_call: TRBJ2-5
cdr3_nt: TGCAGTGCTCTCGGGGTACAGACCCAGTACTTC
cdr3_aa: CSALGVQTQYF

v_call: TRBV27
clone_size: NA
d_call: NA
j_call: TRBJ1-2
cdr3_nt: TGTGCCAGCAGTTTCGACAGGAACTATGGCTACACCTTC
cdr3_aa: CASSFDRNYGYTF

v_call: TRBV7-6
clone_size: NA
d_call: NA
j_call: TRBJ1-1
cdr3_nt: TGTGCCAGCAGCCAACTGATGGGGGTTAACACTGAAGCTTTCTTT
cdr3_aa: CASSQLMGVNTEAFF

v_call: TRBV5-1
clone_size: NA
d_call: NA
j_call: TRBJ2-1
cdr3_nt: TGCGCCAGCAGCCCCCCTGGTTCCTACAATGAGCAGTTCTTC
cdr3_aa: CASSPPGSYNEQFF

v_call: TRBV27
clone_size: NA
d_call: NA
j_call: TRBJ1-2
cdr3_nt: TGTGCCAGCAGTCCCCTAGGGAACTATGGCTACACCTTC
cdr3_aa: CASSPLGNYGYTF

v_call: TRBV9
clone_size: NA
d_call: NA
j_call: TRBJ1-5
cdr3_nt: TGTGCCAGCAGCGTAGGGTCCAATCAGCCCCAGCATTTT
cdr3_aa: CASSVGSNQPQHF

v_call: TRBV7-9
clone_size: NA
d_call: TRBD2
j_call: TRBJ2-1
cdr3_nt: TGTGCCAGCAGCTTAGTTACTAGCGGGGGAGAGCAGTTCTTC
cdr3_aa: CASSLVTSGGEQFF

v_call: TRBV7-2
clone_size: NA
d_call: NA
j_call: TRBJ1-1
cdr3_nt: TGTGCCAGCAGCTTAGTTAGGGTCGGCACTGAAGCTTTCTTT
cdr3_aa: CASSLVRVGTEAFF

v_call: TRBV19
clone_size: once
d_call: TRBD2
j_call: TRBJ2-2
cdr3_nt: TGTGCCAGTAGTACTAGCGGGGGGCCCGTTAGCGGGGAGCTGTTTTTT
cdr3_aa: CASSTSGGPVSGELFF

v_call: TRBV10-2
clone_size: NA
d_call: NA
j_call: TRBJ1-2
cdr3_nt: TGCGCCAGCAGTGGTGGAGCGGAGGGAGGCTACACCTTC
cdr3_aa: CASSGGAEGGYTF

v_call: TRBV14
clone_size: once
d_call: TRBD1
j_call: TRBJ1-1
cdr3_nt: TGTGCCAGCAGCCACCTAGACCTGGACAGGGGTGAAGCTTTCTTT
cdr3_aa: CASSHLDLDRGEAFF

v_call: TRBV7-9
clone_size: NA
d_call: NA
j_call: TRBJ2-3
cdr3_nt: TGTGCCAGCAGCCCGGTTGGGGGCACAGATACGCAGTATTTT
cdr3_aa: CASSPVGGTDTQYF

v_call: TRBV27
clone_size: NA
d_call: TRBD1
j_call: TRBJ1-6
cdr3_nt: TGTGCCAGCAGCCGAACAGACAGGGGGCTCGGTAATTCACCCCTCCACTTT
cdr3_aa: CASSRTDRGLGNSPLHF